This T cell receptor beta chain was recorded in a study of blood T cell repertoires in COVID-19. About the research overall: Spain, Italy and the United States supplied samples that represented acute and convalescent COVID-19.

The CDR3 is 16 residues long. Trimming stripped 2 bases from V and 5 bases from J, with 18 bases between. Per germline, CDR1 MNHNS and CDR2 SASEGT. This clone occurred once. Study processing details: By means of reference gene primer amplification, nucleated cell counts were estimated. Measured with immunoSEQ multiplex PCR; TCRdb has only the in-frame clones, and not every one. That table is the source of V, J and clone size, and D and trimming were worked out from the DNA. The sample holds hundreds of thousands of clones, 80% to 90% seen once. Sequencing was done on a sample of peripheral blood. The V call is TRBV6-1, the J call TRBJ1-2, with D perhaps TRBD1 (5 bases). This sequence originates from a woman aged 18-35 years with acute or convalescent COVID-19. The CDR3 is CASSEISWDFSYGYTF. In DNA, the CDR3 is TGTGCCAGCAGTGAAATCTCTTGGGACTTCTCTTATGGCTACACCTTC.